The next 7 T cell receptor beta chains were all read from a single sample in a study of T cell responses to AZD1222 COVID-19 vaccine. Here immunoSEQ multiplex PCR was the method, and the copy in TCRdb shows in-frame clones only, minus some. The data show about 110,000 clones, roughly 84% seen once. The sequencing here drew on peripheral blood, taken on day 0 of AZD1222 vaccination. The receptor set was obtained from an adult in good health.

The rearrangement links TRBV15 to TRBJ2-7; 7 bases align to TRBD1. Germline V gives CDR1 LNHNV, CDR2 YYDKDF (reference sequence). This CDR3 is built from 12 residues. J lost 5 bases, V lost 4 bases, and 2 bases had no gene match. This CDR3 reads CATSTTGNEQYF. CDR3 in DNA: TGTGCCACCAGCACGACAGGGAACGAGCAGTACTTC. The complete variable domain, with remaining parts taken from reference TRBV15 and TRBJ2-7, reads DAMVIQNPRYQVTQFGKPVTLSCSQTLNHNVMYWYQQKSSQAPKLLFHYYDKDFNNEADTPDNFQSRRPNTSFCFLDIRSPGLGDTAMYLCATSTTGNEQYFGPGTRLTVT.

This clone showed up just a few times. This CDR3 is CASSTFDSGNTIYF. The CDR3 DNA reads TGTGCCAGCAGCACCTTTGACTCTGGAAACACCATATATTTT. The chain is built from TRBV9 and TRBJ1-3; D uncertain. The length of the CDR3 is 14 residues. Germline CDR1 is SGDLS and CDR2 is YYNGEE. The V and J ends lost 4 bases and 0 bases respectively, with 8 bases between them.

This chain joins TRBV10-1 and TRBJ2-7; D is unclear. Germline loops: CDR1 WNHNN, CDR2 SYGVQD (reference sequence). Trimming took 2 bases from V and 3 from J, leaving 5 bases between them. The CDR3 is made up of 12 amino acids. The CDR3 loop reads CASSEPYYEQYF. CDR3 bases: TGCGCCAGCAGTGAGCCTTACTACGAGCAGTACTTC.

The chain has TRBV7-3 and TRBJ2-2; 10 bases are shared with TRBD1. V trimming: 5 bases; J trimming: 4 bases; junction bases outside the gene matches: 4. The CDR3 loop spans 15 amino acids. The germline CDR1 and CDR2 sequences are SGHTA and FQGTGA. The CDR3 here is CASSRGTGATGELFF. DNA of the CDR3: TGTGCCAGCAGCCGCGGGACAGGGGCCACCGGGGAGCTGTTTTTT.

This clone was seen repeatedly, ten times or more. J is TRBJ2-1 and V is TRBV7-9; D is possibly TRBD1 (6 bases). The germline V and J ends were trimmed by 3 bases and 6 bases, with 15 bases remaining between them. This CDR3 is built from 15 residues. Germline CDR1 and CDR2: SEHNR and FQNEAQ (reference sequence). In DNA, the CDR3 is TGTGCCAGCAGCTTGAAATGGCAGGGGATCAATGAGCAGTTCTTC. As protein: CASSLKWQGINEQFF.

CDR3 bases: TGTGCCAGCAGTTACGACAGGTACACTGAAGCTTTCTTT. It translates to CASSYDRYTEAFF. The V gene is TRBV28, the J gene TRBJ1-1, with D maybe TRBD1 (6 bases). This CDR3 has 13 residues. Germline CDR1 MDHEN, CDR2 SYDVKM. Trimming took off 4 bases at V and 3 bases at J, with 9 bases between the two ends.

This clone was picked up a small number of times. The rearrangement uses TRBV9 and TRBJ1-5, with TRBD1 matching 8 bases. V shed 4 bases, J shed 7 bases, and the junction held 10 bases outside the gene matches. The CDR3 runs to 15 residues. Germline V gene lookup returns CDR1 SGDLS and CDR2 YYNGEE. The CDR3 nucleotides are TGTGCCAGCAGCCGCGACAGGGGAACAGAACAGCCCCAGCATTTT. Amino acids: CASSRDRGTEQPQHF. The full variable domain, in which reference TRBV9 and TRBJ1-5 provide the parts outside the CDR3, is DSGVTQTPKHLITATGQRVTLRCSPRSGDLSVYWYQQSLDQGLQFLIQYYNGEERAKGNILERFSAQQFPDLHSELNLSSLELGDSALYFCASSRDRGTEQPQHFGDGTRLSIL.